Presented here are 17 T cell receptor beta chains from one specimen sequenced in a study of shared clonotypes between healthy human individuals. Clones were sequenced by immunoSEQ multiplex PCR, and TCRdb holds only the in-frame ones, with some missing. The sample holds about 2.3 million clones, 80% to 95% seen once. The sample was naive CD4+ T cells from PBMCs. As to subset: CD45RA+ positively selected. The source of these receptors is a man aged 18 to 35 in good health. Some clones in this sample may be carry-over from other donors' samples.

This chain joins TRBV5-1 and TRBJ2-5; TRBD1 agrees at 7 bases. Germline loops: CDR1 SGHRS, CDR2 YFSETQ. This CDR3 contains 16 residues. J lost 1 base, V lost 0 bases, and 6 bases had no gene match. The CDR3 reads CASSLGGRTGQETQYF. The CDR3 coding sequence is TGCGCCAGCAGCTTGGGAGGACGGACAGGCCAAGAGACCCAGTACTTC. The full variable domain, its missing parts supplied by reference TRBV5-1 and TRBJ2-5, is KAGVTQTPRYLIKTRGQQVTLSCSPISGHRSVSWYQQTPGQGLQFLFEYFSETQRNKGNFPGRFSGRQFSNSRSEMNVSTLELGDSALYLCASSLGGRTGQETQYFGPGTRLLVL.

As to this clone: Other DNA sequences in the sample encode the same CDR3. The CDR3 spells CASSSTGFNYGYTF. The CDR3 DNA reads as TGTGCCAGCAGTTCCACAGGGTTTAACTATGGCTACACCTTC. The genes are TRBV28 and TRBJ1-2, with a possible D match to TRBD1 (6 bases). From germline, CDR1 is MDHEN and CDR2 SYDVKM. V was shortened by 4 bases and J by 1 base, with 10 bases between the two germline ends. The CDR3 extends over 14 amino acids.

In this sample, this clone turned up once. The rearrangement uses TRBV11-2 and TRBJ2-3; TRBD2 matches at 10 bases. The CDR3 consists of 15 residues. With V trimmed by 2 bases and J by 6 bases, 5 bases remained unmatched. CDR1 and CDR2 (germline): SGHAT, FQNNGV. Here the CDR3 DNA reads TGTGCCAGCAGCTTACGGCCAGCGGGAGGGGATACGCAGTATTTT. Translating gives CASSLRPAGGDTQYF.

This rearrangement joins TRBV10-1 to TRBJ2-5, with 11 bases matching TRBD2. In germline, CDR1 is WNHNN, CDR2 SYGVQD (reference sequence). This CDR3 contains 16 residues. Trimming took 3 bases from V and 1 from J; bases not matched to a gene: 4. The CDR3 nucleotides read TGCGCCAGCAGTGACTTGACTAGCGGGGCCCAAGAGACCCAGTACTTC. Its translation: CASSDLTSGAQETQYF.

About this clone itself: Other DNA sequences from this sample encode an identical CDR3 as well. DNA for the CDR3: TGTGCCAGCAGCTTGAAAGGGGGAGGCAATCAGCCCCAGCATTTT. Translation: CASSLKGGGNQPQHF. The chain has TRBV7-2 and TRBJ1-5, with a weak D call TRBD1 (6 bases). Germline values: CDR1 SGHTA, CDR2 FQGNSA. The CDR3 is made up of 15 amino acids. Trimming cost V 3 bases and J 2 bases, with 11 bases left between them.

The rearrangement uses TRBV30 and TRBJ2-7; maybe TRBD2 (6 bases). This CDR3 is 16 amino acids long. Germline CDR1 is GTSNPN and CDR2 is SVGIG (reference sequence). Deletions cut 3 bases from V and 3 bases from J, with 21 bases between. CDR3: CAWSQGYGGGLYEQYF. The CDR3 coding sequence is TGTGCCTGGAGCCAAGGGTATGGCGGAGGGCTCTACGAGCAGTACTTC.

This chain joins TRBV6-6 and TRBJ2-3; possibly TRBD1 for D (5 bases). Trimming removed 7 bases at V and 0 bases at J, with 14 bases between. The CDR3 runs to 15 residues. Germline CDR1 is MNHNY and CDR2 is SVGAGI (reference sequence). The CDR3 protein is CASTKTVSSTDTQYF. The CDR3 coding sequence is TGTGCCAGCACCAAGACAGTGTCTAGCACAGATACGCAGTATTTT.

The chain employs TRBV11-2 and TRBJ2-1; the match to TRBD2 covers 11 bases. J was trimmed by 3 bases and V by 5 bases; bases with no gene match: 6. CDR3 length: 16 residues. Germline CDR1 is SGHAT and CDR2 is FQNNGV. CDR3 nucleotide sequence: TGTGCCAGCAGCCCAGGTACTAGCGGGGGCTACAATGAGCAGTTCTTC. Residues: CASSPGTSGGYNEQFF.

This chain uses TRBV11-2 with TRBJ2-2; D assignment may be TRBD1 or TRBD2 (6 bases each). The CDR3 spans 15 residues. V was trimmed by 7 bases and J by 5 bases, leaving 17 bases between them. Germline assignment: CDR1 SGHAT and CDR2 FQNNGV. CDR3: CASTLWGAGTGELFF. For the CDR3, the DNA is TGTGCCAGCACCTTGTGGGGGGCAGGGACCGGGGAGCTGTTTTTT.

This clone was counted a single time. The rearrangement links TRBV28 to TRBJ1-1, with D possibly being TRBD1 (5 bases). Germline CDR1 reads MDHEN; CDR2 reads SYDVKM. V was shortened by 5 bases and J by 7 bases, with 8 bases between the two germline ends. The CDR3 is 11 residues long. The CDR3 loop reads CASSRGNEAFF. The CDR3 nucleotides read TGTGCCAGCAGTAGGGGAAATGAAGCTTTCTTT.

The gene calls are TRBV5-6 and TRBJ1-2; the D gene is possibly TRBD1 (6 bases). The CDR3 runs 13 residues. Trimming left V 4 bases short and J 5 bases short, with 12 bases between. The germline gives CDR1 SGHDT, CDR2 YYEEEE. CDR3 loop: CASSPSTGYGYTF. The CDR3 DNA reads TGTGCCAGCAGCCCAAGTACAGGGTATGGCTACACCTTC.

This clone was seen just once. This rearrangement joins TRBV19 to TRBJ1-4, with TRBD1 matching over 7 bases. CDR1 LNHDA and CDR2 SQIVND come from the germline V gene (reference sequence). V shed 1 base, J shed 8 bases, and the junction held 7 bases outside the gene matches. This CDR3 region has 15 residues. CDR3 amino acids: CASSIVQQGLEKLFF. The CDR3 nucleotides read TGTGCCAGTAGTATAGTACAACAGGGGTTGGAAAAACTGTTTTTT.

The chain carries TRBV30 and TRBJ2-3, with D uncertain. Trimming shortened V by 7 bases and J by 4 bases, and 9 bases separated the two germline ends. Germline loops: CDR1 GTSNPN, CDR2 SVGIG (reference sequence). The CDR3 is made up of 11 amino acids. CDR3 sequence (DNA): TGTGCCTCACAGCGAGCAGATACGCAGTATTTT. Its protein is CASQRADTQYF.

This clone has only one observation. Other DNA sequences in this specimen translate into the identical CDR3. The rearrangement joins TRBV18 to TRBJ1-4, with no clear D. Germline CDR1 and CDR2: KGHSH and LQKENI. The CDR3 has 14 residues. V lost 4 bases, J lost 0 bases, and 6 bases lay in between. The CDR3 loop is CASSQAATNEKLFF. CDR3 coding DNA: TGTGCCAGCTCACAAGCTGCAACTAATGAAAAACTGTTTTTT.

The chain is built from TRBV29-1 and TRBJ2-3; D not certain. CDR3 size: 11 residues. With 8 bases removed from V and 4 bases from J, the gap between germline ends came to 10 bases. Germline V gives CDR1 SQVTM, CDR2 ANQGSEA. As DNA, the CDR3 is TGCAGCAATAAGGGCGCAGATACGCAGTATTTT. Translation: CSNKGADTQYF.

V gene TRBV7-3 combines with J gene TRBJ2-1; TRBD1 is a possible D gene (6 bases). This CDR3 has 15 residues. V was shortened by 4 bases and J by 4 bases, with 14 bases between the two germline ends. Germline assignment: CDR1 SGHTA and CDR2 FQGTGA. CDR3 residues: CASSSNRDLYNEQFF. CDR3 sequence (DNA): TGTGCCAGCAGCTCGAACAGGGACCTGTACAATGAGCAGTTCTTC.

Note on this clone: This sample includes further DNA sequences coding for the same CDR3. V is TRBV5-6 and J is TRBJ2-5; the D gene could be TRBD1 or TRBD2 (5 bases each). Germline CDR1 is SGHDT and CDR2 is YYEEEE. V dropped 2 bases and J dropped 5 bases, with 13 bases sitting between them. The CDR3 is 14 residues long. The CDR3 bases are TGTGCCAGCAGCTTAGGGACCCGTGGGGAGACCCAGTACTTC. Translation gives CASSLGTRGETQYF. The full variable domain, completed using reference TRBV5-6 and TRBJ2-5, is DAGVTQSPTHLIKTRGQQVTLRCSPKSGHDTVSWYQQALGQGPQFIFQYYEEEERQRGNFPDRFSGHQFPNYSSELNVNALLLGDSALYLCASSLGTRGETQYFGPGTRLLVL.